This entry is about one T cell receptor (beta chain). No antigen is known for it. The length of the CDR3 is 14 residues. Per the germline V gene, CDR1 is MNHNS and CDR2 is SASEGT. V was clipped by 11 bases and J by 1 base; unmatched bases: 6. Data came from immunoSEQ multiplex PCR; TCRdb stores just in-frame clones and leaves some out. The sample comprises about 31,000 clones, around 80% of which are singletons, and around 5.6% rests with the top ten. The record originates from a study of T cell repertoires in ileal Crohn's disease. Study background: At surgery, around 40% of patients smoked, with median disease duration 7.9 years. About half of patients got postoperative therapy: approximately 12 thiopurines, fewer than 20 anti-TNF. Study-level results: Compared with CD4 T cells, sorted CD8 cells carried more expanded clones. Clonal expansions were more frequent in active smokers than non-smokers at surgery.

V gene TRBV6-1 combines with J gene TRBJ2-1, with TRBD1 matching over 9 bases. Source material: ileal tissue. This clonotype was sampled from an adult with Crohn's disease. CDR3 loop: CAGWDRESYNEQFF. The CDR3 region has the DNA TGTGCCGGTTGGGACAGGGAGTCCTACAATGAGCAGTTCTTC.